The present entry profiles one TCR beta chain with its context. Its antigen is unidentified. These data belong to a study of shared clonotypes between healthy human individuals. Study-level results: In the sorted subsets, rarefaction showed sequencing was incomplete despite large depth. All-four-donor shared clonotypes had higher generation probabilities than non-shared clonotypes did.

The CDR3 covers 14 residues. Per the germline V gene, CDR1 is LNHDA and CDR2 is SQIVND (reference sequence). V was cut by 6 bases and J by 5 bases, with 16 bases left in between. CD45RO negativity and positive selection for CCR7 defined naive CD8 cells, a population that excluded terminally differentiated effector memory CD45RA+ cells. The donors were all Caucasian adults (living in Nashville, Tennessee). In the source study's methods: Filtering differed, since immunoSEQ gave only junction sequences and no quality scores. TCRdb's copy holds only in-frame clones and misses some; the assay was immunoSEQ multiplex PCR. From that table come the V and J calls and clone size; the DNA was used to work out D and trimming. The sample contains about 2 million clones, roughly 95% of which appear only once.

This receptor was taken from a man between 18 and 35 years old in good health. What was sequenced was naive CD8+ T cells sorted from blood. The genes are TRBV19 and TRBJ1-1; D remains ambiguous. The DNA for the CDR3 is TGTGCCAGTAGGATCCGGGAGGTCGGTACTGAAGCTTTCTTT. It encodes CASRIREVGTEAFF.